This paragraph covers one TCR beta chain sequence. Its antigen is unidentified. The data originate from a study of CD8 T cells in ankylosing spondylitis. General study results and limits: In ankylosing spondylitis blood, a motif of roughly eight highly homologous TCR beta variants appeared characteristic.

Quantitative 5'-RACE with molecular barcodes was used to make the TCR beta libraries. One entry per CDR3 protein results from TCRdb running MiXCR on the 5' RACE reads. The sample contains some 400,000 distinct CDR3 sequences, approximately 20% of which appear only once. This CDR3 contains 18 residues. In germline, CDR1 is SGHTA, CDR2 FQGTGA. The ends lost 5 bases at V and 2 bases at J; junction bases unmatched: 6. The sample was blood, either unsorted or a sorted T cell fraction (not recorded which). The V and J genes are TRBV7-3 and TRBJ2-2; TRBD2 matches at 15 bases. This clonotype was sampled from a male donor with ankylosing spondylitis. The CDR3 reads CASSLRTSGRANTGELFF. For the CDR3, the DNA is TGTGCCAGCAGCCTACGGACTAGCGGGAGGGCCAACACCGGGGAGCTGTTTTTT.